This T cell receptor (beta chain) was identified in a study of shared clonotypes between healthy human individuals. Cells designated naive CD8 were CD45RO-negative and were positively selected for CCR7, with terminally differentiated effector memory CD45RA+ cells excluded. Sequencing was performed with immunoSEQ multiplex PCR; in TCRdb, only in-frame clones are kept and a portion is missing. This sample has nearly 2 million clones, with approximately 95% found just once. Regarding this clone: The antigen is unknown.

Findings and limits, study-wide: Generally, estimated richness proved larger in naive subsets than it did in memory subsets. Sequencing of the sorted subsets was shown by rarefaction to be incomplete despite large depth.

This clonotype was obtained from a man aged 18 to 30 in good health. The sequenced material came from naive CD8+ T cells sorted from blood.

CDR3 bases: TGTGCCAGCAGTTCTAACGGACTAGCGGGTTTAGGAGAGCAGTACTTC. This codes for CASSSNGLAGLGEQYF. The rearrangement uses TRBV28 and TRBJ2-7; 11 nucleotides line up with TRBD2. With 4 bases clipped from V and 7 bases from J, the junction kept 12 bases outside the gene matches. Germline CDR1 reads MDHEN; CDR2 reads SYDVKM. The CDR3 covers 16 residues.